The 21 T cell receptor beta chains reported below all come from one sample, sequenced in a study of radiotherapy plus CTLA-4 blockade in lung cancer. Assay used: immunoSEQ multiplex PCR; TCRdb lists only in-frame clones, some missing. This table holds around 40,000 clones, 75% found once. This specimen consisted of peripheral blood, obtained from a patient treated with radiotherapy plus ipilimumab. These receptors originate from a human donor with non-small cell lung cancer who had stable disease on radiotherapy plus ipilimumab.

V and J are TRBV5-4 and TRBJ2-7; 9 bases agree with TRBD1. The CDR3 contains 15 residues. The germline V gene encodes CDR1 SGHNT and CDR2 YYREEE (reference sequence). V was clipped by 4 bases and J by 3 bases; unmatched bases: 8. The CDR3 here is CASSPGTGLGYEQYF. CDR3 sequence (DNA): TGTGCCAGCAGCCCTGGGACAGGGCTGGGCTACGAGCAGTACTTC.

The chain uses TRBV6-5 and TRBJ1-1; D ambiguous. V was clipped by 7 bases and J by 0 bases, with 9 bases between them. CDR1 MNHEY and CDR2 SVGAGI come from the germline V gene. The CDR3 has 13 amino acids. The CDR3 DNA sequence: TGTGCCAGCACCCTGGGCCTGAACACTGAAGCTTTCTTT. This sequence encodes CASTLGLNTEAFF.

The chain combines TRBV5-4 with TRBJ2-7, with a possible D match to TRBD2 (7 bases). Germline CDR1 and CDR2: SGHNT and YYREEE (reference sequence). Between the trimmed V and J ends, which lost 4 bases and 5 bases, there was a span of 13 bases. The CDR3 runs 13 residues. CDR3 nucleotide sequence: TGTGCCAGCAGCCCCCCGGGGGGCCACGAGCAGTACTTC. Amino acids: CASSPPGGHEQYF.

This chain uses TRBV5-4 with TRBJ2-7; D is ambiguous. The CDR3 has 15 amino acids. Trimming cost V 0 bases and J 6 bases, with 16 bases left between them. Germline loops: CDR1 SGHNT, CDR2 YYREEE (reference sequence). Here the CDR3 reads CASSLEPGLVREQYF. CDR3 coding DNA: TGTGCCAGCAGCTTGGAACCAGGCCTTGTTCGCGAGCAGTACTTC.

The chain links TRBV9 to TRBJ2-3; D gene uncertain. Germline loops: CDR1 SGDLS, CDR2 YYNGEE. CDR3 length: 14 residues. The V and J ends lost 0 bases and 3 bases respectively, with 8 bases between them. The CDR3 DNA reads as TGTGCCAGCAGCGTAGTTCCAGGTACAGATACGCAGTATTTT. Its translation: CASSVVPGTDTQYF.

The V gene is TRBV5-1, the J gene TRBJ2-2, with D possibly TRBD1 on 5 matching bases. With 5 bases removed from V and 1 base from J, the gap between germline ends came to 12 bases. This CDR3 has 15 residues. Germline lookup yields CDR1 SGHRS and CDR2 YFSETQ. The CDR3 sequence: CASSVQGLNTGELFF. The CDR3 bases are TGCGCCAGCAGTGTTCAGGGTCTGAACACCGGGGAGCTGTTTTTT.

V usage is TRBV7-9 and J usage is TRBJ1-2, with unresolved D. Trimming cost V 0 bases and J 8 bases, with 13 bases left between them. This CDR3 is 14 amino acids long. Germline V CDR1 and CDR2: SEHNR, FQNEAQ (reference sequence). In nucleotides, the CDR3 is TGTGCCAGCAGCTTAGCGGAGGCGTCAACAGGCTACACCTTC. Translated, it gives CASSLAEASTGYTF.

The chain links TRBV5-1 to TRBJ2-5; 9 bases map to TRBD2. This CDR3 comprises 15 residues. Germline lookup yields CDR1 SGHRS and CDR2 YFSETQ. With V trimmed by 3 bases and J by 5 bases, 8 bases remained unmatched. The CDR3 reads CASSYSSGVRETQYF. The CDR3 DNA reads as TGCGCCAGCAGCTACTCTAGCGGGGTAAGGGAGACCCAGTACTTC.

V gene TRBV4-1 combines with J gene TRBJ2-1, with D possibly being TRBD2 (6 bases). The CDR3 is 13 residues long. Germline V gene data show CDR1 as MGHRA and CDR2 as YSYEKL. With 1 base removed from V and 8 bases from J, the gap between germline ends came to 9 bases. CDR3 region: CASSQGQRDEQFF. CDR3 bases: TGCGCCAGCAGCCAAGGTCAGCGGGATGAGCAGTTCTTC.

This clone is classed as medium-sized. V is TRBV27 and J is TRBJ1-6, with a possible D match to TRBD1 (6 bases). With 8 bases removed from V and 9 bases from J, the gap between germline ends came to 11 bases. The CDR3 extends over 12 amino acids. Germline V lookup: CDR1 MNHEY, CDR2 SMNVEV (reference sequence). This CDR3 is CASSGGLSPLHF. For the CDR3, the DNA is TGTGCCAGCTCGGGGGGGCTTTCACCCCTCCACTTT.

This clone was counted only a few times. V and J are TRBV9 and TRBJ1-6; 9 nucleotides agree with TRBD1. V lost 2 bases, J lost 15 bases, and 9 bases stayed unmatched. Per germline, CDR1 SGDLS and CDR2 YYNGEE. CDR3 size: 14 residues. CDR3 sequence: CASSVGQGVGVLHF. CDR3 nucleotide sequence: TGTGCCAGCAGCGTGGGACAGGGCGTGGGGGTCCTCCACTTT.

This clone was counted only a few times. The V call is TRBV19, the J call TRBJ1-3; D not certain. The V gene lost 3 bases and the J gene lost 0 bases, with 3 bases spanning the gap. The germline V gene has CDR1 LNHDA and CDR2 SQIVND (reference sequence). The CDR3 consists of 13 residues. In DNA form, the CDR3 reads TGTGCCAGTAGTATCAGCTCTGGAAACACCATATATTTT. It translates to CASSISSGNTIYF. The variable domain in full, with the rest retrieved from reference TRBV19 and TRBJ1-3, is DGGITQSPKYLFRKEGQNVTLSCEQNLNHDAMYWYRQDPGQGLRLIYYSQIVNDFQKGDIAEGYSVSREKKESFPLTVTSAQKNPTAFYLCASSISSGNTIYFGEGSWLTVV.

The chain couples TRBV10-3 to TRBJ1-1; TRBD1 aligns across 7 bases. CDR3 length: 14 amino acids. The V segment lost 7 bases and the J segment 2 bases; nucleotides outside the gene matches: 7. Germline CDR1 is ENHRY and CDR2 is SYGVKD. The CDR3 spells CAITSGQPNTEAFF. The DNA for the CDR3 is TGTGCCATCACCTCGGGACAGCCAAACACTGAAGCTTTCTTT.

The chain links TRBV5-4 to TRBJ1-3, with TRBD1 matching over 7 bases. V was pared by 2 bases and J by 2 bases, with 4 bases of the junction left unmatched. The germline V gene has CDR1 SGHNT and CDR2 YYREEE (reference sequence). This CDR3 comprises 15 residues. The CDR3: CASSFHRGAGNTIYF. The DNA of the CDR3 is TGTGCCAGCAGCTTCCACAGGGGTGCTGGAAACACCATATATTTT.

The V and J genes are TRBV11-2 and TRBJ1-1; 10 nucleotides agree with TRBD1. CDR3 size: 12 residues. Germline-derived CDR1 and CDR2 are SGHAT and FQNNGV. With 5 bases clipped from V and 10 bases from J, the junction kept 4 bases outside the gene matches. This CDR3 is CASSPGQGVAFF. The CDR3 nucleotides are TGTGCCAGCAGCCCCGGACAGGGGGTAGCTTTCTTT. The full variable domain, in which reference TRBV11-2 and TRBJ1-1 provide the parts outside the CDR3, is EAGVAQSPRYKIIEKRQSVAFWCNPISGHATLYWYQQILGQGPKLLIQFQNNGVVDDSQLPKDRFSAERLKGVDSTLKIQPAKLEDSAVYLCASSPGQGVAFFGQGTRLTVV.

V and J are TRBV5-1 and TRBJ1-1, with 9 bases aligning to TRBD1. CDR3 size: 15 residues. Germline CDR1 reads SGHRS; CDR2 reads YFSETQ. With V trimmed by 4 bases and J by 1 base, 5 bases remained unmatched. The CDR3 spells CASSTGGARNTEAFF. CDR3 DNA sequence: TGCGCCAGCAGCACAGGGGGCGCTAGGAACACTGAAGCTTTCTTT.

This clone turned up a few times. This chain links TRBV4-1 with TRBJ2-1; 10 nucleotides match TRBD2. J was trimmed by 12 bases and V by 1 base; bases with no gene match: 18. CDR3 length: 18 residues. The germline V gene has CDR1 MGHRA and CDR2 YSYEKL. The CDR3 spells CASSQVGLAGEPPMRQFF. The CDR3 coding sequence is TGCGCCAGCAGCCAAGTGGGCCTAGCGGGAGAGCCTCCAATGAGGCAGTTCTTC.

This rearrangement joins TRBV11-3 to TRBJ2-5; D is possibly TRBD2 (5 bases). Germline assignment: CDR1 SGHNT and CDR2 YENEEA. V gave up 4 bases and J gave up 4 bases, with 16 bases separating them. CDR3 size: 15 residues. The CDR3 nucleotides read TGTGCCAGCAGCTCCCGATATGACGGAGGAGAGACCCAGTACTTC. Translation gives CASSSRYDGGETQYF. The variable domain in full, completed from reference TRBV11-3 and TRBJ2-5, reads EAGVVQSPRYKIIEKKQPVAFWCNPISGHNTLYWYLQNLGQGPELLIRYENEEAVDDSQLPKDRFSAERLKGVDSTLKIQPAELGDSAVYLCASSSRYDGGETQYFGPGTRLLVL.

The V and J genes are TRBV5-1 and TRBJ1-4; D ambiguous. Trimming stripped 0 bases from V and 0 bases from J, with 6 bases between. The germline gives CDR1 SGHRS, CDR2 YFSETQ. CDR3 length: 15 residues. Here the CDR3 DNA reads TGCGCCAGCAGCTTGGTAGCTTCAACTAATGAAAAACTGTTTTTT. It codes for CASSLVASTNEKLFF.

J is TRBJ2-7 and V is TRBV29-1; 11 bases agree with TRBD1. The CDR3 is 14 residues long. Per the germline V gene, CDR1 is SQVTM and CDR2 is ANQGSEA. CDR3 sequence: CGARSGQGGDEQYF. CDR3 in DNA: TGCGGCGCGCGATCGGGACAGGGGGGGGACGAGCAGTACTTC.

The chain uses TRBV6-6 and TRBJ1-2; D uncertain. Germline values: CDR1 MNHNY, CDR2 SVGAGI (reference sequence). V was cut by 3 bases and J by 4 bases, with 9 bases left in between. The CDR3 runs 13 residues. The CDR3 loop is CASSYLEGYGYTF. CDR3 coding DNA: TGTGCCAGCAGTTATTTGGAGGGCTATGGCTACACCTTC.